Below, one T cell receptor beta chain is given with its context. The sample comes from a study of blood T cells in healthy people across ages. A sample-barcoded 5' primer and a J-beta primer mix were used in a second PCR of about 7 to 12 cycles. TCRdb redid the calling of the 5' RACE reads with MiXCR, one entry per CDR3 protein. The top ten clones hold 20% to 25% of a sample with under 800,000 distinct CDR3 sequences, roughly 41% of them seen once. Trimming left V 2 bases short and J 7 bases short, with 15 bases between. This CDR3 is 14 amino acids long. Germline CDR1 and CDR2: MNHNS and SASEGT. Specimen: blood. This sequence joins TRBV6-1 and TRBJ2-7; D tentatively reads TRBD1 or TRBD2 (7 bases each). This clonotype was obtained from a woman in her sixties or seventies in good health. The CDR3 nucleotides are TGTGCCAGCAGTGAAACCGGCAGGGGGGGAGAGCAGTACTTC. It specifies CASSETGRGGEQYF.